The rows below give T cell receptor beta chains drawn from one sample of a study of shared clonotypes between healthy human individuals. Profiling relied on immunoSEQ multiplex PCR, and the TCRdb table lists in-frame clones only, not all of them. The sample shows roughly 1.4 million clones, approximately 98.5% of them seen only once. The sample taken for sequencing was naive CD4+ T cells sorted from blood. These receptors were collected from a man younger than 45 in good health. Each CDR3 is given with its conserved first and last residue. D genes are given only for firm matches. The size entry is marked missing in some rows and otherwise reads once, few, many or a size class.

D: TRBD2; length: 17; size: .; J: TRBJ2-2; V: TRBV9; DNA: TGTGCCAGCAGCGTCCTCTCCGTAGCGGGAGTTCTCGGGGAGCTGTTTTTT; CDR3: CASSVLSVAGVLGELFF
D: .; length: 14; size: .; J: TRBJ2-5; V: TRBV9; DNA: TGTGCCAGCAGCGTAGATAGGGGAGGCGAGACCCAGTACTTC; CDR3: CASSVDRGGETQYF
D: TRBD1; length: 12; size: .; J: TRBJ1-1; V: TRBV6-5; DNA: TGTGCCAGCAGACGGACAGGGGCGATAGCTTTCTTT; CDR3: CASRRTGAIAFF
D: .; length: 18; size: .; J: TRBJ1-4; V: TRBV7-6; DNA: TGTGCCAGCACCCCTCTTGCCGGGGTTGGTTATACTAATGAAAAACTGTTTTTT; CDR3: CASTPLAGVGYTNEKLFF
D: TRBD2; length: 17; size: .; J: TRBJ2-3; V: TRBV10-2; DNA: TGCGCCAGCAGTGAATTAGCGGGAGGGCCAGGGGGAGATACGCAGTATTTT; CDR3: CASSELAGGPGGDTQYF
D: .; length: 16; size: .; J: TRBJ2-5; V: TRBV5-6; DNA: TGTGCCAGCAGCTGGGTCACGGCAGGCGGTAGAGAGACCCAGTACTTC; CDR3: CASSWVTAGGRETQYF
D: TRBD1; length: 16; size: once; J: TRBJ1-1; V: TRBV7-8; DNA: TGTGCCAGCAGCTTAAAGACAGGGGGGCTGAACACTGAAGCTTTCTTT; CDR3: CASSLKTGGLNTEAFF
D: .; length: 13; size: .; J: TRBJ2-5; V: TRBV2; DNA: TGTGCCAGCAGGAACAGGGTTGCAGAGACCCAGTACTTC; CDR3: CASRNRVAETQYF
D: .; length: 15; size: .; J: TRBJ1-5; V: TRBV27; DNA: TGTGCCAGCAGTTTATTTTTGGGGAACAATCAGCCCCAGCATTTT; CDR3: CASSLFLGNNQPQHF
D: .; length: 15; size: .; J: TRBJ2-1; V: TRBV5-1; DNA: TGCGCCAGCAGCCCTAAGCTTGTCACAGATTATGAGCAGTTCTTC; CDR3: CASSPKLVTDYEQFF
D: .; length: 13; size: .; J: TRBJ1-1; V: TRBV6-5; DNA: TGTGCCAGCAGTAACAGGGTAGACACTGAAGCTTTCTTT; CDR3: CASSNRVDTEAFF
D: TRBD2; length: 22; size: .; J: TRBJ2-1; V: TRBV7-3; DNA: TGTGCCAGCAGCAACCGGGTGACTAGCAGGCCTTCCTGGGCGCGAACCTACAATGAGCAGTTCTTC; CDR3: CASSNRVTSRPSWARTYNEQFF
D: .; length: 12; size: once; J: TRBJ1-2; V: TRBV10-3; DNA: TGTGCCATCAGTGGGGTCTCCTATGGCTACACCTTC; CDR3: CAISGVSYGYTF
D: TRBD2; length: 14; size: .; J: TRBJ2-7; V: TRBV9; DNA: TGTGCCAGCAGTCGGACTAGCGCCTCCTACGAGCAGTACTTC; CDR3: CASSRTSASYEQYF
D: .; length: 17; size: .; J: TRBJ1-4; V: TRBV9; DNA: TGTGCCAGCAGCGTAGCCTCGACCCCCGCAACTAATGAAAAACTGTTTTTT; CDR3: CASSVASTPATNEKLFF
D: TRBD2; length: 14; size: .; J: TRBJ2-1; V: TRBV5-6; DNA: TGTGCCAGCTCAACTAGCGTTCTCTACAATGAGCAGTTCTTC; CDR3: CASSTSVLYNEQFF
D: TRBD1; length: 14; size: .; J: TRBJ1-4; V: TRBV6-6; DNA: TGTGCCAGCAGTTACCAGGGGGCGAATGAAAAACTGTTTTTT; CDR3: CASSYQGANEKLFF
D: .; length: 14; size: .; J: TRBJ1-1; V: TRBV28; DNA: TGTGCCAGCAGCACCCCGGCTGGCGGGGCTGAAGCTTTCTTT; CDR3: CASSTPAGGAEAFF
D: .; length: 14; size: once; J: TRBJ2-5; V: TRBV7-2; DNA: TGTGCCAGCAGCTTAGCCGGGGCCCAAGAGACCCAGTACTTC; CDR3: CASSLAGAQETQYF
D: .; length: 15; size: .; J: TRBJ2-3; V: TRBV11-3; DNA: TGTGCCAGCAGCTTGACCGGGACTGGCACAGATACGCAGTATTTT; CDR3: CASSLTGTGTDTQYF
D: .; length: 11; size: .; J: TRBJ1-1; V: TRBV28; DNA: TGTGCCAGCAGCTGGACGGCGCAAGCTTTCTTT; CDR3: CASSWTAQAFF
D: .; length: 16; size: .; J: TRBJ2-1; V: TRBV6-6; DNA: TGTGCCAGCAGTTACTTCATAGGACGCTCCTACAATGAGCAGTTCTTC; CDR3: CASSYFIGRSYNEQFF
D: .; length: 14; size: once; J: TRBJ1-5; V: TRBV28; DNA: TGTGCCAGCAGCCCTGAGGGAGGGGAACAGCCCCAGCATTTT; CDR3: CASSPEGGEQPQHF
D: TRBD1; length: 16; size: .; J: TRBJ1-5; V: TRBV4-2; DNA: TGTGCCAGCAGCCAGAGGGGACAGGGGTCACATCAGCCCCAGCATTTT; CDR3: CASSQRGQGSHQPQHF
D: TRBD1; length: 16; size: .; J: TRBJ1-1; V: TRBV5-1; DNA: TGCGCCAGCACCCAGACAGGGAACGGGTTGGACACTGAAGCTTTCTTT; CDR3: CASTQTGNGLDTEAFF
D: .; length: 15; size: .; J: TRBJ1-1; V: TRBV7-7; DNA: TGTGCCAGCACCCCCCTAGGGGCGCATTCGACTGAAGCTTTCTTT; CDR3: CASTPLGAHSTEAFF
D: .; length: 16; size: .; J: TRBJ2-1; V: TRBV7-8; DNA: TGTGCCAGCAGCTTAGCGCGAACGGGTCACGGGAGTGAGCAGTTCTTC; CDR3: CASSLARTGHGSEQFF
D: TRBD2; length: 19; size: .; J: TRBJ2-1; V: TRBV10-1; DNA: TGCGCCAGCAGGCTCCGGGACAGGCGAGGACTAGCGGGAGTCTATGAGCAGTTCTTC; CDR3: CASRLRDRRGLAGVYEQFF
D: TRBD2; length: 15; size: .; J: TRBJ2-7; V: TRBV28; DNA: TGTGCCAGCAGTTCCGGGAGAGGGAGGGCAGGGGAGCAGTACTTC; CDR3: CASSSGRGRAGEQYF
D: .; length: 13; size: .; J: TRBJ2-7; V: TRBV30; DNA: TGTGCCTGGAGTGCCAGGGGTTTGTACGAGCAGTACTTC; CDR3: CAWSARGLYEQYF
D: TRBD2; length: 15; size: .; J: TRBJ2-3; V: TRBV11-2; DNA: TGTGCCAGCAGCTTAAGCGGGAGGGACACAGATACGCAGTATTTT; CDR3: CASSLSGRDTDTQYF
D: .; length: 14; size: .; J: TRBJ1-1; V: TRBV2; DNA: TGTGCCAGCAGTGCGCTTGGTCGGAGCGCTGAAGCTTTCTTT; CDR3: CASSALGRSAEAFF
D: TRBD2; length: 16; size: .; J: TRBJ2-7; V: TRBV4-3; DNA: TGCGCCAGCAGCCAAGCGAGACTAGCGGGAGGCTACGAGCAGTACTTC; CDR3: CASSQARLAGGYEQYF
D: TRBD2; length: 16; size: .; J: TRBJ2-2; V: TRBV19; DNA: TGTGCCAGTAGTATTTGGGTTACTAGCGGCACCGGGGAGCTGTTTTTT; CDR3: CASSIWVTSGTGELFF
D: .; length: 13; size: .; J: TRBJ2-5; V: TRBV5-1; DNA: TGCGCCAGCAAAACCCAGGGTGCAGAGACCCAGTACTTC; CDR3: CASKTQGAETQYF
D: .; length: 13; size: .; J: TRBJ1-1; V: TRBV6-6; DNA: TGTGCCAGCAGCAACACAGAGAACACTGAAGCTTTCTTT; CDR3: CASSNTENTEAFF
D: TRBD2; length: 15; size: .; J: TRBJ2-7; V: TRBV7-2; DNA: TGTGCCAGCAGCTTTTTCCGGACTAGTGCCCCCGAGCAGTACTTC; CDR3: CASSFFRTSAPEQYF
D: .; length: 13; size: .; J: TRBJ2-5; V: TRBV28; DNA: TGTGCCAGCAGTTTGCCGGGACCAGAGACCCAGTACTTC; CDR3: CASSLPGPETQYF
D: TRBD2; length: 19; size: .; J: TRBJ2-4; V: TRBV7-3; DNA: TGTGCCAGCAGCTTAAGCCGGACTAGCGGACCCCTAGCCAAAAACATTCAGTACTTC; CDR3: CASSLSRTSGPLAKNIQYF
D: .; length: 15; size: .; J: TRBJ1-4; V: TRBV27; DNA: TGTGCCAGCAGTCCCCAGGCAGCAACTAATGAAAAACTGTTTTTT; CDR3: CASSPQAATNEKLFF
D: TRBD1; length: 14; size: .; J: TRBJ2-5; V: TRBV6-1; DNA: TGTGCCAGCAGTTCCGACAGGGGAATTGAGACCCAGTACTTC; CDR3: CASSSDRGIETQYF
D: .; length: 20; size: .; J: TRBJ1-1; V: TRBV5-1; DNA: TGCGCCAGCAGCTTGGGCTACCGTCCTCTAATACAAACTATGAACACTGAAGCTTTCTTT; CDR3: CASSLGYRPLIQTMNTEAFF
D: .; length: 13; size: .; J: TRBJ2-7; V: TRBV28; DNA: TGTGCCAGCAGTGTTGGACCCTCCTACGAGCAGTACTTC; CDR3: CASSVGPSYEQYF
D: .; length: 12; size: .; J: TRBJ2-1; V: TRBV25-1; DNA: TGTGCCAGCAGTGAGAAAGCGGCTAGCAAAGTCTTC; CDR3: CASSEKAASKVF
D: .; length: 13; size: .; J: TRBJ2-7; V: TRBV5-1; DNA: TGCGCCAGCAGCTTTTTAGGTGGCCACGAGCAGTACTTC; CDR3: CASSFLGGHEQYF
D: .; length: 15; size: .; J: TRBJ2-1; V: TRBV5-1; DNA: TGCGCCAGCAGCTTCCGGGGTCCCTCCTACAATGAGCAGTTCTTC; CDR3: CASSFRGPSYNEQFF